The 8 T cell receptor beta chains below all came from one sample that was sequenced in a study of OX40 agonist ivuxolimab in advanced cancers. TCRdb's table, derived via immunoSEQ multiplex PCR, lists solely in-frame clones and lacks some. Of approximately 52,000 clones listed, 75% to 85% are singletons. The sample here was CD4+ or CD8+ T cells sorted from blood, taken in a trial of the OX40 agonist ivuxolimab. The receptors come from an adult with an advanced solid tumor such as melanoma, head and neck, liver or kidney cancer.

The table lists this clone with a few counts. This chain connects TRBV5-1 to TRBJ2-5; no clear D gene. Germline CDR1 and CDR2: SGHRS and YFSETQ. Trimming shortened V by 4 bases and J by 1 base, and 14 bases separated the two germline ends. The CDR3 runs 15 residues. CDR3 in amino acids: CASSPNIIGQETQYF. The CDR3, as DNA: TGCGCCAGCAGCCCTAACATAATAGGCCAAGAGACCCAGTACTTC.

V usage is TRBV7-8 and J usage is TRBJ1-1; D gene uncertain. This CDR3 is built from 15 residues. Deletions cut 8 bases from V and 1 base from J, with 17 bases between. In germline, CDR1 is SGHVS, CDR2 FQNEAQ. The CDR3 DNA follows: TGTGCCAGCCTCCGGAACACCGTAGGGAACACTGAAGCTTTCTTT. Translating it yields CASLRNTVGNTEAFF.

With respect to this clone: Distinct nucleotide sequences in the sample also encode this CDR3. This rearrangement joins TRBV6-1 to TRBJ2-7; 8 bases fit TRBD1. Germline CDR1 is MNHNS and CDR2 is SASEGT. The ends lost 4 bases at V and 2 bases at J; junction bases unmatched: 13. This CDR3 comprises 17 residues. The CDR3 sequence: CASSGRQGKSTTYEQYF. The CDR3 DNA sequence: TGTGCCAGCAGTGGAAGACAGGGGAAATCCACTACCTACGAGCAGTACTTC.

The chain carries TRBV5-1 and TRBJ1-2; 7 bases fit TRBD1. The ends lost 0 bases at V and 4 bases at J; junction bases unmatched: 3. The CDR3 sequence is 14 residues long. Germline values: CDR1 SGHRS, CDR2 YFSETQ. CDR3 protein: CASSLEQGSYGYTF. The CDR3 coding sequence is TGCGCCAGCAGCTTGGAACAGGGGTCCTATGGCTACACCTTC.

V and J are TRBV9 and TRBJ1-3; D gene uncertain. Trimming took off 0 bases at V and 4 bases at J, with 8 bases between the two ends. CDR3 length: 14 amino acids. The germline CDR1 and CDR2 sequences are SGDLS and YYNGEE. CDR3 DNA: TGTGCCAGCAGCGTAGCGGGCAGGGGAAACACCATATATTTT. Translated: CASSVAGRGNTIYF.

The CDR3 here is CASSQVFDIDTEAFF. DNA for the CDR3: TGCGCCAGCAGCCAAGTTTTTGACATAGACACTGAAGCTTTCTTT. V gene TRBV4-3 combines with J gene TRBJ1-1; D gene unclear. Germline V gene lookup returns CDR1 LGHNA and CDR2 YSLEER. The CDR3 extends over 15 amino acids. V was shortened by 1 base and J by 3 bases, with 12 bases between the two germline ends.

The V gene is TRBV29-1, the J gene TRBJ1-2; no firm D call. CDR3 length: 10 amino acids. Deletions cut 0 bases from V and 7 bases from J, with 3 bases between. The germline V gene has CDR1 SQVTM and CDR2 ANQGSEA. The CDR3, as DNA: TGCAGCGTTGAAGAAGGTGGCTACACCTTC. Protein: CSVEEGGYTF.

This clone was counted between two and nine times. This rearrangement joins TRBV2 to TRBJ1-6, with D perhaps TRBD1 (6 bases). This CDR3 contains 15 residues. The ends were cut back, 7 bases at V and 7 bases at J, with 17 bases in the middle. The V gene's germline CDR1 is SNHLY and CDR2 FYNNEI. The CDR3 region has the DNA TGTGCCAGCAAGAGGACAGCGGGAGCAAATTCACCCCTCCACTTT. Translating gives CASKRTAGANSPLHF. Looking up the rest from reference TRBV2 and TRBJ1-6 gives the full variable domain: EPEVTQTPSHQVTQMGQEVILRCVPISNHLYFYWYRQILGQKVEFLVSFYNNEISEKSEIFDDQFSVERPDGSNFTLKIRSTKLEDSAMYFCASKRTAGANSPLHFGNGTRLTVT.